This note documents a single T cell receptor (beta chain) sequence. No antigen is known for it. The junction differs from germline at one of its ends, possibly a read error. Original processing notes: The distant-metastasis classifier for papillary thyroid cancer was built from CDR3 differences across clinicopathological groups. TCRdb re-called clones from the PCR reads using MiXCR. Here the V and J calls rest on TCRdb's processing, not on the authors' analysis. This sample yields about 14,000 clones, of which about 20% are seen a single time; approximately 12% belongs to the top ten. All patients were untreated before thyroid surgery. The data were taken from a study of metastatic and nonmetastatic thyroid tumors. Study information: From malignant and benign thyroid patients, repertoires in blood and in tumor or nodule tissue were compared.

Overall study findings and caveats: According to reports, the diversity of TCR beta was significantly higher in malignant thyroid tumors than in benign nodules, and this held in both blood and tumor samples.

CDR3 length: 13 residues. The rearrangement joins TRBV12-3 or TRBV12-4 to TRBJ2-5, with D unclear. Material for sequencing was blood. The receptor comes from a female donor with papillary thyroid cancer or a benign thyroid nodule (not recorded which). Some clones in this sample may be carry-over from other donors' samples. Written as DNA, the CDR3 is TGTGCCAGCAGTTTTTTTAGGCAAGAGACCAAGTACTTC. Amino acids: CASSFFRQETKYF.